A single sample gave rise to the 16 T cell receptor beta chains below, sequenced in a study of blood T cell repertoires in COVID-19. Using immunoSEQ multiplex PCR, the repertoire was profiled, and TCRdb retains in-frame clones only, with some absent. The sample contains 99,000 or so clones, roughly 90% of which appear only once. What was sequenced was peripheral blood. The receptors were sampled from a human donor in a cohort sampled during active COVID-19.

CDR3 coding DNA: TGTGCCTGGAGTGTCTCTCTGACTAGCGGGAACTACAATGAGCAGTTCTTC. Protein sequence: CAWSVSLTSGNYNEQFF. The V and J genes are TRBV30 and TRBJ2-1; 11 bases map to TRBD2. Per the germline V gene, CDR1 is GTSNPN and CDR2 is SVGIG (reference sequence). The CDR3 has 17 amino acids. V was pared by 0 bases and J by 3 bases, with 7 bases of the junction left unmatched.

The chain links TRBV11-2 to TRBJ2-1; D possibly corresponds to TRBD2 (5 bases). Germline V gene sequence: CDR1 SGHAT, CDR2 FQNNGV. The CDR3 runs to 13 residues. Deletions cut 3 bases from V and 6 bases from J, with 9 bases between. CDR3: CASSFGLLNEQFF. In DNA form, the CDR3 reads TGTGCCAGCAGCTTTGGACTTCTCAATGAGCAGTTCTTC.

The chain recombines TRBV13 with TRBJ1-2, with 9 bases aligning to TRBD1. This CDR3 comprises 16 residues. CDR1 is PRHDT, CDR2 FYEKMQ, per germline (reference sequence). V gave up 2 bases and J gave up 6 bases; unmatched junction bases: 10. CDR3 loop: CASSLRNHRDRDGYTF. The CDR3 nucleotides are TGTGCCAGCAGCTTAAGAAACCACCGGGACAGGGATGGCTACACCTTC.

This chain connects TRBV7-9 to TRBJ2-1; 7 nucleotides agree with TRBD1. Germline CDR1 reads SEHNR; CDR2 reads FQNEAQ (reference sequence). CDR3 size: 16 residues. V trimming: 4 bases; J trimming: 2 bases; junction bases outside the gene matches: 8. The CDR3 DNA is TGTGCCAGCAGCTCCGACACCCAGGGGGCCTACAATGAGCAGTTCTTC. It codes for CASSSDTQGAYNEQFF.

This chain links TRBV28 with TRBJ2-7; 9 bases map to TRBD2. CDR3 length: 14 residues. V lost 8 bases, J lost 2 bases, and 7 bases stayed unmatched. The germline V gene has CDR1 MDHEN and CDR2 SYDVKM. CDR3 in amino acids: CASLTLAGTYEQYF. The CDR3 coding sequence is TGTGCCAGCCTAACCCTAGCGGGAACCTACGAGCAGTACTTC.

This chain links TRBV5-6 with TRBJ2-5; D is perhaps TRBD2 (6 bases). The germline gives CDR1 SGHDT, CDR2 YYEEEE. V was clipped by 1 base and J by 4 bases, with 14 bases between them. The CDR3 consists of 15 residues. The CDR3 sequence: CASSLYEGGVETQYF. CDR3 coding DNA: TGTGCCAGCAGCTTGTACGAGGGAGGCGTAGAGACCCAGTACTTC.

This chain uses TRBV9 with TRBJ1-2; 7 nucleotides match TRBD1. V lost 0 bases to trimming and J lost 7 bases; unmatched junction nucleotides: 9. Germline CDR1 and CDR2: SGDLS and YYNGEE. The CDR3 consists of 15 residues. The CDR3: CASSVDHRGLGGYTF. The CDR3 DNA reads TGTGCCAGCAGCGTAGACCACAGGGGACTGGGTGGCTACACCTTC. Full variable domain (remainder filled in from reference TRBV9 and TRBJ1-2): DSGVTQTPKHLITATGQRVTLRCSPRSGDLSVYWYQQSLDQGLQFLIQYYNGEERAKGNILERFSAQQFPDLHSELNLSSLELGDSALYFCASSVDHRGLGGYTFGSGTRLTVV.

The genes are TRBV4-1 and TRBJ2-3; 7 nucleotides line up with TRBD2. V was clipped by 3 bases and J by 0 bases; unmatched bases: 6. Germline CDR1 is MGHRA and CDR2 is YSYEKL. The CDR3 has 16 residues. In DNA, the CDR3 is TGCGCCAGCAGCCATGATAGCGGGTCTAGCACAGATACGCAGTATTTT. Its protein is CASSHDSGSSTDTQYF.

This rearrangement joins TRBV28 to TRBJ1-5, with a weak D call TRBD1 (6 bases). Trimming stripped 6 bases from V and 5 bases from J, with 14 bases between. Germline assignment: CDR1 MDHEN and CDR2 SYDVKM. The CDR3 contains 14 residues. CDR3 DNA sequence: TGTGCCAGCAGCACGGGACACCTTGATCAGCCCCAGCATTTT. Its translation is CASSTGHLDQPQHF.

V and J are TRBV6-5 and TRBJ2-7, with D possibly matching TRBD1 (6 bases). CDR1 and CDR2 (germline): MNHEY, SVGAGI. Trimming left V 2 bases short and J 5 bases short, with 16 bases between. This CDR3 is 15 amino acids long. The CDR3 nucleotides are TGTGCCAGCAGTTACGAGGGAACAGGGAACGACGAGCAGTACTTC. Its translation: CASSYEGTGNDEQYF.

This chain uses TRBV29-1 with TRBJ2-1, with 11 bases identical to TRBD2. CDR3 length: 14 amino acids. Per the germline V gene, CDR1 is SQVTM and CDR2 is ANQGSEA. V lost 2 bases, J lost 8 bases, and 5 bases stayed unmatched. CDR3 protein: CSVEPRTSGYEQFF. The CDR3 DNA reads TGCAGCGTTGAACCGCGGACTAGCGGGTATGAGCAGTTCTTC.

V gene TRBV27 combines with J gene TRBJ2-1; D is ambiguous. CDR3 length: 14 residues. The V end lost 3 bases, the J end lost 5 bases, and 11 bases lay between the germline ends. CDR1 is MNHEY and CDR2 is SMNVEV in the germline V gene (reference sequence). The CDR3 region is CASSFVALNNEQFF. The CDR3 DNA reads as TGTGCCAGCAGTTTCGTGGCACTAAACAATGAGCAGTTCTTC.

The chain joins TRBV7-9 to TRBJ2-1; D not certain. The ends were cut back, 5 bases at V and 3 bases at J, with 17 bases in the middle. The CDR3 totals 16 residues. From germline, CDR1 is SEHNR and CDR2 FQNEAQ (reference sequence). The CDR3 loop reads CASSTTLESYYNEQFF. As DNA, the CDR3 is TGTGCCAGCAGCACAACTCTAGAATCCTACTACAATGAGCAGTTCTTC.

The CDR3 DNA reads TGTGCCAGCAGCGTAGACGGGGGGCCCCTGAACGAGCAGTACTTC. This translates into CASSVDGGPLNEQYF. The rearrangement joins TRBV9 to TRBJ2-7; maybe TRBD2 (7 bases). Germline V gene sequence: CDR1 SGDLS, CDR2 YYNGEE. This CDR3 region has 15 residues. V was clipped by 0 bases and J by 5 bases, with 15 bases between them.

V gene TRBV27 combines with J gene TRBJ2-5, with 7 bases matching TRBD2. This CDR3 spans 12 amino acids. J lost 5 bases, V lost 10 bases, and 7 bases had no gene match. Germline V CDR1 and CDR2: MNHEY, SMNVEV (reference sequence). CDR3 residues: CATGEGYETQYF. For the CDR3, the DNA is TGTGCCACCGGGGAGGGGTACGAGACCCAGTACTTC.

CDR3 coding DNA: TGTGCCAGCAGCATTGGGACAGCCCAATACTATGGCTACACCTTC. This sequence encodes CASSIGTAQYYGYTF. V usage is TRBV7-2 and J usage is TRBJ1-2, with 7 bases that match TRBD1. Germline V gives CDR1 SGHTA, CDR2 FQGNSA. With 5 bases clipped from V and 3 bases from J, the junction kept 9 bases outside the gene matches. CDR3 length: 15 amino acids.